The entry that follows covers one T cell receptor beta chain sequence. This entry is derived from a study of monozygotic twins with inflammatory bowel disease. Whole blood without T cell sorting served as the source of isolated total RNA. For each CDR3 protein, TCRdb gives one entry from its re-call of the 5' RACE reads, without DNA. The table for this sample gives 80,000 or so distinct CDR3 sequences. The CDR3 spans 15 residues. CDR1 and CDR2 from the germline V gene are LNHNV and YYDKDF (reference sequence). This chain links TRBV15 with TRBJ1-4. The sequencing input was blood. The receptor comes from a human donor with ulcerative colitis or Crohn's disease, or a healthy co-twin of an affected twin (not recorded which). This CDR3 is CATSRGGPRNEKLFF.